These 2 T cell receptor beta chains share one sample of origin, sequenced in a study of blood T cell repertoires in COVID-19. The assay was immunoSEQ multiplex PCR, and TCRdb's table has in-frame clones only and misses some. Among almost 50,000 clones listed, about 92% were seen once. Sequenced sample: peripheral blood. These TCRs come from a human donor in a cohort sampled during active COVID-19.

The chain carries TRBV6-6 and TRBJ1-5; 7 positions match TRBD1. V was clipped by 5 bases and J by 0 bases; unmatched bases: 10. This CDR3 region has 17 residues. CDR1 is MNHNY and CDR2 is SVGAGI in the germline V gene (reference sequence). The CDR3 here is CASSPRQGMSSNQPQHF. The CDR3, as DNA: TGTGCCAGCAGTCCCCGACAGGGAATGAGTAGCAATCAGCCCCAGCATTTT.

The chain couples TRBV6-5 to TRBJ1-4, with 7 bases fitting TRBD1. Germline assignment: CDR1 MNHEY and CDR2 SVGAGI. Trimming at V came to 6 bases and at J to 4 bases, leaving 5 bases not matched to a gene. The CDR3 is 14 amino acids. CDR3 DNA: TGTGCCAGCAGGAGGACAGGCCGTAATGAAAAACTGTTTTTT. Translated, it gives CASRRTGRNEKLFF.